These 2 T cell receptor beta chains were sequenced from one sample in a study of regulatory T cells. These TCRs' antigens remain unknown. Study-level points and caveats: Hydrophobic residues at CDR3 positions 6 and 7 were enriched in conventional CD4+ T cells of CD3G-deficient patients.

Primers: 52 TRBV forward and 13 TRBJ reverse. Repertoires were generated with immunoSEQ multiplex PCR, while TCRdb's copy carries only in-frame clones and drops some. The repertoire consists of more than 15,000 clones, with about 79% occurring once and the leading ten covering around 7.8%. Sequencing was done on a sample of conventional CD4+ T cells sorted from blood. All receptors derive from a person aged 30 to 39 with CD3G deficiency.

The chain has TRBV28 and TRBJ1-4, with D possibly being TRBD1 (5 bases). Germline CDR1 MDHEN, CDR2 SYDVKM. V lost 5 bases to trimming and J lost 7 bases, with 11 bases between them. The CDR3 is 13 residues long. CDR3 in amino acids: CASSGGTGEKLFF. In nucleotides, the CDR3 is TGTGCCAGCAGTGGGGGGACGGGTGAAAAACTGTTTTTT.

The chain links TRBV7-9 to TRBJ2-1; either TRBD1 or TRBD2 may fit D (5 bases each). Germline CDR1 SEHNR, CDR2 FQNEAQ (reference sequence). Trimming shortened V by 5 bases and J by 7 bases, and 18 bases separated the two germline ends. The CDR3 is made up of 15 amino acids. The CDR3: CASSPGASKTNEQFF. The CDR3 DNA reads as TGTGCCAGCAGCCCCGGGGCTAGCAAAACGAATGAGCAGTTCTTC.